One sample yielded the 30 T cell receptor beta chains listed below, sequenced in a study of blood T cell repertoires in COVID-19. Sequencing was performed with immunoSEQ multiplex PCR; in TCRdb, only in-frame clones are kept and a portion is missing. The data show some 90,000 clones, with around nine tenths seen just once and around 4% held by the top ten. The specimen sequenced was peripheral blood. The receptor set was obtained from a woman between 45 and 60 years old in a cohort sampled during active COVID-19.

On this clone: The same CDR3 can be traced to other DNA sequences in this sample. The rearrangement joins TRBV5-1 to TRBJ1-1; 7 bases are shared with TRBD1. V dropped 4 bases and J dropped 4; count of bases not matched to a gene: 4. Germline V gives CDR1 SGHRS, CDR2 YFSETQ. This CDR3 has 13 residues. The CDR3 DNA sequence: TGCGCCAGCAGCACGACAGGGATCACTGAAGCTTTCTTT. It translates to CASSTTGITEAFF.

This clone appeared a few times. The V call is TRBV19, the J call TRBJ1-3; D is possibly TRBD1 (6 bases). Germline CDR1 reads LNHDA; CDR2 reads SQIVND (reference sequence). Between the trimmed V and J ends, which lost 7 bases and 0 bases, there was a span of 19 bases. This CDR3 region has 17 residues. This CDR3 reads CASNNPPGQFSGNTIYF. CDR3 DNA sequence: TGTGCCAGTAACAACCCACCCGGACAGTTCTCTGGAAACACCATATATTTT.

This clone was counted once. Here the CDR3 DNA reads TGTGCCACCGGTACCCAGGGGGACGGCTACACCTTC. It specifies CATGTQGDGYTF. The chain links TRBV12-3 or TRBV12-4 to TRBJ1-2; 7 bases agree with TRBD1. CDR3 size: 12 residues. The J segment lost 8 bases and the V segment lost 10 bases, leaving 10 bases of the junction unmatched.

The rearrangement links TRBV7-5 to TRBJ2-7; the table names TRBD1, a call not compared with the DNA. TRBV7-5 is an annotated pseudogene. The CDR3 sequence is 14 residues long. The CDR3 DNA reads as TGTGCCAGAAGCCCCGACCAGGACAGGGGCGAGCAGTACTTC. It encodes CARSPDQDRGEQYF.

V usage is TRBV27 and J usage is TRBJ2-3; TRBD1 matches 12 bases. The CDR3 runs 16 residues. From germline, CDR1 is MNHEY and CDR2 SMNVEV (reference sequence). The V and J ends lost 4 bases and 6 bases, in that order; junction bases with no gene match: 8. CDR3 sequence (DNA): TGTGCCAGCAGTTGGCCCGGGACAGGGGGCGCCGATACGCAGTATTTT. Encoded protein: CASSWPGTGGADTQYF.

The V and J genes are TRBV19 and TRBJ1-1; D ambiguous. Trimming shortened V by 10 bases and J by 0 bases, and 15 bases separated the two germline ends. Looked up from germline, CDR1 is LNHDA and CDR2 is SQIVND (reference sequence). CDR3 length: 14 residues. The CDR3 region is CATRRSPMNTEAFF. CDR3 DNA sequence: TGTGCCACGCGGAGGTCGCCAATGAACACTGAAGCTTTCTTT.

CDR3 sequence (DNA): TGTGCCTGGAACGACAGGGCGAATGAAAAACTGTTTTTT. It translates to CAWNDRANEKLFF. The chain is built from TRBV30 and TRBJ1-4; TRBD1 matches at 7 bases. CDR1 and CDR2 from the germline V gene are GTSNPN and SVGIG (reference sequence). V was pared by 4 bases and J by 5 bases, with 4 bases of the junction left unmatched. The CDR3 extends over 13 amino acids.

CDR3 residues: CASSWGRGDTQYF. The CDR3 nucleotides are TGTGCCAGCAGTTGGGGTCGGGGGGATACGCAGTATTTT. J is TRBJ2-3 and V is TRBV27; possible D gene TRBD2, 6 bases. V dropped 4 bases and J dropped 6 bases, with 11 bases sitting between them. The CDR3 extends over 13 amino acids. CDR1 and CDR2 from the germline V gene are MNHEY and SMNVEV (reference sequence).

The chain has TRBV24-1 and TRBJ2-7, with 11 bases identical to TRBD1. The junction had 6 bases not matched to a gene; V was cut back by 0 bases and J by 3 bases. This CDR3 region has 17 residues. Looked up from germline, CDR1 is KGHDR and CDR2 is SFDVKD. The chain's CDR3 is CATSDLQWGTGGYEQYF. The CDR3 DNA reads TGTGCCACCAGTGATTTGCAGTGGGGGACAGGGGGCTACGAGCAGTACTTC.

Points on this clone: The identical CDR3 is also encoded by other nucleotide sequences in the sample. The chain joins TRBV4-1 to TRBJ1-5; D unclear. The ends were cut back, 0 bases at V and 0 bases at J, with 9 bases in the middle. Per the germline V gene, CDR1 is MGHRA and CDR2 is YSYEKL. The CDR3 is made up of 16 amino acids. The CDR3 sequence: CASSQDRVNSNQPQHF. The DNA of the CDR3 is TGCGCCAGCAGCCAAGACCGAGTTAATAGCAATCAGCCCCAGCATTTT.

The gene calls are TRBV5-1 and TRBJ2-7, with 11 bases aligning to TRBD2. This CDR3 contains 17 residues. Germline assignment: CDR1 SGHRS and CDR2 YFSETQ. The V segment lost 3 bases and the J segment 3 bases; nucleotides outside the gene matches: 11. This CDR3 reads CASSWGLAGGGFYEQYF. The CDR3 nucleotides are TGCGCCAGCAGCTGGGGTCTAGCGGGAGGTGGGTTCTACGAGCAGTACTTC.

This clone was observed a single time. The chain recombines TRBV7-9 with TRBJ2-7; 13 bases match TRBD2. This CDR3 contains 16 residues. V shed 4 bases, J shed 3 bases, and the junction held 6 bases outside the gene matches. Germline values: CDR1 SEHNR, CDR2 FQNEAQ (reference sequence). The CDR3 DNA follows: TGTGCCAGCAGCTCCCCGGGACTAGCGGGAATCTACGAGCAGTACTTC. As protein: CASSSPGLAGIYEQYF. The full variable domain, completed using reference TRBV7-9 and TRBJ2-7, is DTGVSQNPRHKITKRGQNVTFRCDPISEHNRLYWYRQTLGQGPEFLTYFQNEAQLEKSRLLSDRFSAERPKGSFSTLEIQRTEQGDSAMYLCASSSPGLAGIYEQYFGPGTRLTVT.

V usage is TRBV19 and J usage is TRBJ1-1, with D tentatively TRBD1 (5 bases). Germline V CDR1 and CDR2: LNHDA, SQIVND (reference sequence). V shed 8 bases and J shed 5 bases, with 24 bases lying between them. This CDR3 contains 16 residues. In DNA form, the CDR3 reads TGTGCCAGTCGGGTTTCAGGGTTAGGCCTAAGTACTGAAGCTTTCTTT. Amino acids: CASRVSGLGLSTEAFF.

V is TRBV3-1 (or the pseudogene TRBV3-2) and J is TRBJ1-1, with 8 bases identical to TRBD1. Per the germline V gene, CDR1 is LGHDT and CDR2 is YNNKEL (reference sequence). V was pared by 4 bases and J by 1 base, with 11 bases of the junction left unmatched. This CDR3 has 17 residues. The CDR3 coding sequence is TGTGCCAGCAGCCCCCGTTCGAGACAGGGGCCGAACACTGAAGCTTTCTTT. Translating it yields CASSPRSRQGPNTEAFF.

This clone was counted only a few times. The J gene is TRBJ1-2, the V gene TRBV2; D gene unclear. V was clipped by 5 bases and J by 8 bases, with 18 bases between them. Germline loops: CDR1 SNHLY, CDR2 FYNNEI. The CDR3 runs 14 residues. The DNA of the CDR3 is TGTGCCAGCAGTTATTCTGAGGCGGGATCCGGCTACACCTTC. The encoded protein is CASSYSEAGSGYTF. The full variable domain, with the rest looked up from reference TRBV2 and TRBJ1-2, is EPEVTQTPSHQVTQMGQEVILRCVPISNHLYFYWYRQILGQKVEFLVSFYNNEISEKSEIFDDQFSVERPDGSNFTLKIRSTKLEDSAMYFCASSYSEAGSGYTFGSGTRLTVV.

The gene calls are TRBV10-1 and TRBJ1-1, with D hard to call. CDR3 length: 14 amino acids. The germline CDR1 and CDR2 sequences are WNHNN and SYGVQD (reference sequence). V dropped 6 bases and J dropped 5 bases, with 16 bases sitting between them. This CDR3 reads CASSLLQEGTEAFF. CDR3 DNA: TGCGCCAGCAGCCTTCTCCAGGAGGGAACTGAAGCTTTCTTT.

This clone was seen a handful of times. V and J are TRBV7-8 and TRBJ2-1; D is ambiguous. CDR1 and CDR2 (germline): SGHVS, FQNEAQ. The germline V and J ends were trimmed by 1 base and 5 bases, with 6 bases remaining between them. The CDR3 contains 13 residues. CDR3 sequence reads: CASSLDLNNEQFF. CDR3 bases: TGTGCCAGCAGCTTAGACTTAAACAATGAGCAGTTCTTC.

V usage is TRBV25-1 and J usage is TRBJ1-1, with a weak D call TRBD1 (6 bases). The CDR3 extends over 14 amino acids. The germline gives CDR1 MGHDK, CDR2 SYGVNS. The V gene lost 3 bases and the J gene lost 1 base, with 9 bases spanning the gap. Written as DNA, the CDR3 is TGTGCCAGCAGTGAGGAACAGGGGAACACTGAAGCTTTCTTT. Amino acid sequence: CASSEEQGNTEAFF. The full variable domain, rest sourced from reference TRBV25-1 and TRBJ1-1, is EADIYQTPRYLVIGTGKKITLECSQTMGHDKMYWYQQDPGMELHLIHYSYGVNSTEKGDLSSESTVSRIRTEHFPLTLESARPSHTSQYLCASSEEQGNTEAFFGQGTRLTVV.

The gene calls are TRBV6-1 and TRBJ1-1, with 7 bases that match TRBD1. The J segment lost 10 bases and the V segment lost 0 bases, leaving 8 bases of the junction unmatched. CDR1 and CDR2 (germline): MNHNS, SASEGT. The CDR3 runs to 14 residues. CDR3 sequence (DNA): TGTGCCAGCAGTGAAGCGCGAAGGGGGCGCGGAGCTTTCTTT. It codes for CASSEARRGRGAFF.

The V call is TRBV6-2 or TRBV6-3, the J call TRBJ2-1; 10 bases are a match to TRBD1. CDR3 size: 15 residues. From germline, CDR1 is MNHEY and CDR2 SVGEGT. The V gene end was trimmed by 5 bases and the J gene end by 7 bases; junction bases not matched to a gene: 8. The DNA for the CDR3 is TGTGCCAGCAGTCCCGGGACAGGGGATCTTAATGAGCAGTTCTTC. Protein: CASSPGTGDLNEQFF.

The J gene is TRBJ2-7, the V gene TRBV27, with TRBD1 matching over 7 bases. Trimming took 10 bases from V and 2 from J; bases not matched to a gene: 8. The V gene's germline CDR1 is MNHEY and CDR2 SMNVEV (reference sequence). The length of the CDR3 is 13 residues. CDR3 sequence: CATSRGSTYEQYF. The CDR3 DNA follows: TGTGCCACCTCCAGGGGGTCCACCTACGAGCAGTACTTC.

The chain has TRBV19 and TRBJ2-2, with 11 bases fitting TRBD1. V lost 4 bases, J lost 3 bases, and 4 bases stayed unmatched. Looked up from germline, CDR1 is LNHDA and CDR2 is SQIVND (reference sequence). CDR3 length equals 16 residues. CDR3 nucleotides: TGTGCCAGTAGTAGCGGACAGGGGGCGTACACCGGGGAGCTGTTTTTT. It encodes CASSSGQGAYTGELFF.

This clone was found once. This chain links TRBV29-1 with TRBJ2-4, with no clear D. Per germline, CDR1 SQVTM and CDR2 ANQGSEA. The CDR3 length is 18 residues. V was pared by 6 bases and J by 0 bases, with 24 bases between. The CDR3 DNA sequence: TGCAGCGTCTCCGAGGATCGGCGGCAGAGACTAGCCAAAAACATTCAGTACTTC. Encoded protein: CSVSEDRRQRLAKNIQYF.

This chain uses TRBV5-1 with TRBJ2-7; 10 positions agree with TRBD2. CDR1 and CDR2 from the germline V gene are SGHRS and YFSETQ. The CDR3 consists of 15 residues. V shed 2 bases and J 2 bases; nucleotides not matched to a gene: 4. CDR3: CASSLGLADTYEQYF. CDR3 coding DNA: TGCGCCAGCAGCTTAGGACTAGCGGACACCTACGAGCAGTACTTC.

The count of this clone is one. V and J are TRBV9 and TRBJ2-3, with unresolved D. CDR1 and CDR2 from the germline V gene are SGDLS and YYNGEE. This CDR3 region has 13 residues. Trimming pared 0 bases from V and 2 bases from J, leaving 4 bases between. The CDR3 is CASSVGHTDTQYF. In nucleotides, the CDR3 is TGTGCCAGCAGCGTAGGACACACAGATACGCAGTATTTT. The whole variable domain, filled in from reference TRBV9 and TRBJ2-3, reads DSGVTQTPKHLITATGQRVTLRCSPRSGDLSVYWYQQSLDQGLQFLIQYYNGEERAKGNILERFSAQQFPDLHSELNLSSLELGDSALYFCASSVGHTDTQYFGPGTRLTVL.

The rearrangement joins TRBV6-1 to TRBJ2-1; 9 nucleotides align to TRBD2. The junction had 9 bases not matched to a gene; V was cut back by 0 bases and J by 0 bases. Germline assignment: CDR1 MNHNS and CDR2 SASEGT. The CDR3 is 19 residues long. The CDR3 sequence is CASSEAGGSSGISYNEQFF. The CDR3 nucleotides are TGTGCCAGCAGTGAAGCGGGAGGCTCTAGCGGGATCTCCTACAATGAGCAGTTCTTC.

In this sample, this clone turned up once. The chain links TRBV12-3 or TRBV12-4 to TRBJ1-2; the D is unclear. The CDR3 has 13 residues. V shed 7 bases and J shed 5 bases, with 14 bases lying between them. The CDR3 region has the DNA TGTGCCAGCACTCTAAGTTATTCTTATGGCTACACCTTC. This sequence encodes CASTLSYSYGYTF.

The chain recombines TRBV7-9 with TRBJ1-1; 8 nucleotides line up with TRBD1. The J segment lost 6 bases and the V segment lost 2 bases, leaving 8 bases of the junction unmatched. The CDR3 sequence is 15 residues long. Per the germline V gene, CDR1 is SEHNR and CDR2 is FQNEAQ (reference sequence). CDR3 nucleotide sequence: TGTGCCAGCAGCTTAAGAGAGACAGGGGTGGCTGAAGCTTTCTTT. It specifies CASSLRETGVAEAFF.

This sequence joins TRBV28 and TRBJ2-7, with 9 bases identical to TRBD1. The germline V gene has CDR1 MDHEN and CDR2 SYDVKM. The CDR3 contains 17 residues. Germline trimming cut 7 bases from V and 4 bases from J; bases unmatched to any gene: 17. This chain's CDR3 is CASKGPGDRDRVYEQYF. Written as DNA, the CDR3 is TGTGCCAGCAAGGGCCCCGGGGACAGGGATCGAGTATACGAGCAGTACTTC.

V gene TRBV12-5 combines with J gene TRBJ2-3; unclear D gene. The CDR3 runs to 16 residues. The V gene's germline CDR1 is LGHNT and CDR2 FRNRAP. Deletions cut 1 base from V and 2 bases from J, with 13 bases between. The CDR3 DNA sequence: TGTGCTAGTGGTTTGGAAACCAGGCTATCCACAGATACGCAGTATTTT. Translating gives CASGLETRLSTDTQYF.